Below are 9 T cell receptor beta chains sequenced from a single sample in a study of spatial heterogeneity in lung cancer. Time point reported: sample taken at primary tumor resection. One entry per CDR3 protein results from TCRdb running MiXCR on the 5' RACE reads. The sample has approximately 52,000 distinct CDR3 sequences, under 6% seen once. Material: PBMCs, obtained at surgery. Receptor source: a male donor with early-stage non-small cell lung cancer.

This clonotype was observed many times. CDR3 protein: CSVPLDQTHEAFF. The CDR3 region has the DNA TGCAGTGTCCCACTCGACCAGACACACGAAGCTTTCTTT. The rearrangement links TRBV20-1 to TRBJ1-1; D unresolved. Looked up from germline, CDR1 is DFQATT and CDR2 is SNEGSKA (reference sequence). This CDR3 is built from 13 residues. The V and J ends lost 7 bases and 8 bases respectively, with 20 bases between them.

This clonotype was observed many times. V usage is TRBV5-1 and J usage is TRBJ2-5; 7 nucleotides line up with TRBD1. The CDR3 loop spans 14 amino acids. With V trimmed by 4 bases and J by 2 bases, 5 bases remained unmatched. CDR1 is SGHRS, CDR2 YFSETQ, per germline. The CDR3 nucleotides are TGCGCCAGCAGCGAACCGGGACAGCAAGAGACCCAGTACTTC. Encoded protein: CASSEPGQQETQYF.

The chain links TRBV5-1 to TRBJ1-2; D is uncertain. Germline CDR1 is SGHRS and CDR2 is YFSETQ. V lost 0 bases and J 2 bases, leaving 17 bases between the germline ends. There are 17 residues in the CDR3. This chain's CDR3 is CASSLGWEGYTNYGYTF. The CDR3 nucleotides read TGCGCCAGCAGCTTGGGATGGGAGGGCTATACCAACTATGGCTACACCTTC. Complete variable domain (other parts from reference TRBV5-1 and TRBJ1-2): KAGVTQTPRYLIKTRGQQVTLSCSPISGHRSVSWYQQTPGQGLQFLFEYFSETQRNKGNFPGRFSGRQFSNSRSEMNVSTLELGDSALYLCASSLGWEGYTNYGYTFGSGTRLTVV.

This chain joins TRBV5-1 and TRBJ2-7; TRBD1 might be the D (6 bases). V gave up 2 bases and J gave up 7 bases, with 25 bases separating them. The CDR3 is 17 residues long. CDR1 is SGHRS and CDR2 is YFSETQ in the germline V gene. CDR3: CASSLELTGPFTGEQYF. For the CDR3, the DNA is TGCGCCAGCAGCTTAGAACTGACAGGACCTTTCACTGGAGAGCAGTACTTC.

Many counts were recorded for this clonotype. The chain recombines TRBV19 with TRBJ2-2; 11 bases agree with TRBD2. The CDR3 has 16 residues. V was clipped by 7 bases and J by 3 bases; unmatched bases: 7. Germline-derived CDR1 and CDR2 are LNHDA and SQIVND (reference sequence). In DNA, the CDR3 is TGTGCCAGTACCACCGGGACTAGCGGCTACACCGGGGAGCTGTTTTTT. Its translation: CASTTGTSGYTGELFF.

In its sample, this clonotype was seen many times. This sequence joins TRBV28 and TRBJ2-1; 7 positions agree with TRBD2. Germline assignment: CDR1 MDHEN and CDR2 SYDVKM. This CDR3 comprises 15 residues. Trimming took 6 bases from V and 0 from J; bases not matched to a gene: 5. The CDR3 nucleotides are TGTGCCAGCAGGTTGGGAGGGAGCTCCTACAATGAGCAGTTCTTC. Its protein is CASRLGGSSYNEQFF.

This clonotype came up a few times. The V and J genes are TRBV4-3 and TRBJ2-1; D uncertain. The V gene lost 2 bases and the J gene lost 8 bases, with 7 bases spanning the gap. Germline V gives CDR1 LGHNA, CDR2 YSLEER. There are 12 residues in the CDR3. The CDR3, as DNA: TGCGCCAGCAGCCAATCGTGGGATGAGCAGTTCTTC. Translating it yields CASSQSWDEQFF.

The table lists this clonotype with many counts. This chain links TRBV6-2 or TRBV6-3 with TRBJ1-2; 9 bases fit TRBD1. Per the germline V gene, CDR1 is MNHEY and CDR2 is SVGEGT. This CDR3 comprises 13 residues. Trimming took 6 bases from V and 6 from J; bases not matched to a gene: 5. The CDR3 here is CASSSDRGNGYTF. As DNA, the CDR3 is TGTGCCAGCAGCTCAGACAGGGGGAATGGCTACACCTTC.

The V gene is TRBV18, the J gene TRBJ2-7; D could derive from TRBD1 or TRBD2 (6 bases each). Germline CDR1 and CDR2: KGHSH and LQKENI. Trimming took 4 bases from V and 6 from J, leaving 19 bases between them. The CDR3 consists of 15 residues. CDR3 in amino acids: CASSREGGAVREQYF. The CDR3 DNA sequence: TGTGCCAGCTCACGAGAGGGGGGAGCTGTACGCGAGCAGTACTTC.